The clone carrying this TCR beta chain was counted a few times. The antigen is not known. Given a much more abundant clone one base away, this may be a read error. PBMCs were obtained from approximately 10 ml fresh peripheral blood. These data originate in a study of T cells in Graves' hyperthyroidism and ophthalmopathy. Study-wide background: Initial diagnosis, before any treatment, was when peripheral blood was collected. General study results and limits: The model made its ophthalmopathy prediction, and onset followed a median approximately six months later.

Authors of the study amplified TCR beta CDR3 regions from RNA transcripts. Primed by the HTBI set, a first-round RT-PCR was run on the TCR CDR3. TCRdb redid the calling of the multiplex PCR reads with MiXCR, one entry per CDR3 protein. The table lists roughly 600,000 distinct CDR3 sequences, 13% to 15% of them singletons. Germline V gene data show CDR1 as SGHTA and CDR2 as FQGNSA. There are 13 residues in the CDR3. The chain combines TRBV7-2 with TRBJ2-7; D unclear. Input material: blood. This sequence was found in a woman between 50 and 59 years old with Graves' ophthalmopathy. DNA for the CDR3: TGTGCCCGCAGCTTACTTGTTTCCTACGAGCAGTACTTC. This sequence encodes CARSLLVSYEQYF.